This T cell receptor (beta chain) is from a study of blood T cell repertoires in COVID-19. Study details: Samples came from the United States, Italy and Spain, spanning acute and convalescent COVID-19. Sample material is recorded as cDNA or gDNA derived from T cells, B-cell-depleted T cells, or PBMCs.

Germline CDR1 is MNHNY and CDR2 is SVGAGI (reference sequence). Trimming cost V 6 bases and J 8 bases, with 17 bases left between them. The CDR3 has 15 amino acids. Authors' methods: How many nucleated cells were present was estimated from reference gene primer amplification. The repertoire was sequenced with immunoSEQ multiplex PCR; TCRdb's copy has only in-frame clones and lacks some. That table gives V, J and clone size, and the DNA gave D and trimming. The data show some 160,000 clones, roughly 90% seen once. Sequencing was performed on peripheral blood. The origin of this receptor is a woman in her 70s with acute or convalescent COVID-19. The V and J genes are TRBV6-6 and TRBJ1-6; D may be TRBD1 (6 bases). The CDR3 here is CASSQGPGVDSPLHF. The CDR3 DNA sequence: TGTGCCAGCAGCCAAGGGCCAGGGGTAGATTCACCCCTCCACTTT.